This T cell receptor beta chain derives from a study of beta chain features in type 1 diabetes. Study-wide results and caveats: Among patients, naive, central memory and Treg TCRB repertoires appeared more similar than among healthy donors. The cDNA sequencing approach could over-represent high-TCR-expressing cells.

All of the isolated RNA was reverse transcribed, so expressed TCRB transcripts were sequenced. TCRdb keeps only in-frame clones here, not all; method: immunoSEQ multiplex PCR. The top ten clones hold under 0.5% of a sample with 310,000 or so clones, roughly 8% of them seen once. Researchers reported sorting CD4+ naive, central memory, regulatory and stem cell-like memory cells via CD45RO/CCR7/CD25/CD127/CD95/CD27. The CDR3 contains 15 residues. Trimming cost V 7 bases and J 4 bases, with 19 bases left between them. Germline lookup yields CDR1 MNHNS and CDR2 SASEGT. In this sample, this clone turned up a few times. Its matching antigen is unknown.

This clonotype was obtained from a woman aged 18-29 years in good health. The sequencing sample was made of central memory CD4+ T cells from blood. V is TRBV6-1 and J is TRBJ2-5, with D possibly TRBD1 on 6 matching bases. The CDR3 DNA is TGTGCCAGCACCCAAAGGGCTGGACAGATAGAGACCCAGTACTTC. It codes for CASTQRAGQIETQYF.